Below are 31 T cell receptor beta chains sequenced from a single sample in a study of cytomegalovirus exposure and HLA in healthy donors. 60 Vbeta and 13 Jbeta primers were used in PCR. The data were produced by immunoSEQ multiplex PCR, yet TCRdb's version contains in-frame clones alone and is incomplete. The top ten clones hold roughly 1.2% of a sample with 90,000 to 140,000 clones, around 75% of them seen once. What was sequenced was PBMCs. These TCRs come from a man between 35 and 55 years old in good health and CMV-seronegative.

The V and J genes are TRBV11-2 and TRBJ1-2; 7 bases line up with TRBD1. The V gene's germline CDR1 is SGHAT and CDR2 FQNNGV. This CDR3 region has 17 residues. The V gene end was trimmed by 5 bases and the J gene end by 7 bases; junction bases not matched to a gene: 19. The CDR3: CASSPIRTRDSRFGYTF. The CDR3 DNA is TGTGCCAGCAGCCCAATCCGGACCCGGGACAGTCGATTTGGCTACACCTTC.

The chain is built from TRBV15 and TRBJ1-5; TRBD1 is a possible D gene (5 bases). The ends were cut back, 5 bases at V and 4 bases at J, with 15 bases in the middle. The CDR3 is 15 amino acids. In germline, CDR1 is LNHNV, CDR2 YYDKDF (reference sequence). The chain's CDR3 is CATSPGGGPNQPQHF. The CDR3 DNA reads TGTGCCACCAGCCCTGGGGGAGGGCCGAATCAGCCCCAGCATTTT.

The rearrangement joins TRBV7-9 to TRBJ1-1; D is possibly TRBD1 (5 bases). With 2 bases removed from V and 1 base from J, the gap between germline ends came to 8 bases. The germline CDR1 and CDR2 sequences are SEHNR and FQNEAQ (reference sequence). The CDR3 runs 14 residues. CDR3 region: CASSLLQANTEAFF. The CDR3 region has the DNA TGTGCCAGCAGCTTACTACAGGCGAACACTGAAGCTTTCTTT.

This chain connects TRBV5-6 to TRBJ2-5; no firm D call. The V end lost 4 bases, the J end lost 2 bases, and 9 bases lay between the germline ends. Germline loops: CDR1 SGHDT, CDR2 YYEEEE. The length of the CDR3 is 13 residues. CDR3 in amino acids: CASSGAGQETQYF. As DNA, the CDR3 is TGTGCCAGCAGCGGTGCCGGTCAAGAGACCCAGTACTTC.

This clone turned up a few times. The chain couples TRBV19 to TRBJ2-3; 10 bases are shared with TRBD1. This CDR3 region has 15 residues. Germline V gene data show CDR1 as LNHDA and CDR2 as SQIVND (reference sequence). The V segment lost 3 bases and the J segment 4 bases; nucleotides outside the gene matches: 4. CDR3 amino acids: CASSIWDRGPDTQYF. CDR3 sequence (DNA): TGTGCCAGTAGTATTTGGGACAGGGGTCCAGATACGCAGTATTTT.

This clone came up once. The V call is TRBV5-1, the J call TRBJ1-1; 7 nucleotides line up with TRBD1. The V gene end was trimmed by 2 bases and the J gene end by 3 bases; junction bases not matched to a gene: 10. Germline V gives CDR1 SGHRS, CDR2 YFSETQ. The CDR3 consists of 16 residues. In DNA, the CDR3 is TGCGCCAGCAGCTTCGACAGGGTAGGAGGGGACACTGAAGCTTTCTTT. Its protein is CASSFDRVGGDTEAFF.

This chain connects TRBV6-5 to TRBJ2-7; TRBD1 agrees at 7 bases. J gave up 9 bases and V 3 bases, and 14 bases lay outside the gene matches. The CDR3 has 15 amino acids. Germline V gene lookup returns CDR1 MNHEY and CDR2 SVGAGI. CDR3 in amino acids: CASSYLRQGAPWQYF. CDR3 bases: TGTGCCAGCAGTTATCTGCGACAGGGCGCACCATGGCAGTACTTC.

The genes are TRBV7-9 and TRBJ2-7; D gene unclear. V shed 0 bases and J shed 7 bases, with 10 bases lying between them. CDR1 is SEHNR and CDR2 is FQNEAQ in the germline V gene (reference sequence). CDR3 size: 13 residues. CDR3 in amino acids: CASSLARLGEQYF. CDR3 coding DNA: TGTGCCAGCAGCTTAGCCAGGCTTGGGGAGCAGTACTTC.

CDR3 region: CASSLRTGGGYEQYF. The CDR3, as DNA: TGTGCCAGCAGTCTCCGGACAGGGGGCGGCTACGAGCAGTACTTC. The chain joins TRBV6-1 to TRBJ2-7; TRBD1 agrees at 11 bases. After removal of 5 bases from V and 3 bases from J, the junction contained 6 bases not matched to a gene. CDR3 size: 15 residues. In germline, CDR1 is MNHNS, CDR2 SASEGT.

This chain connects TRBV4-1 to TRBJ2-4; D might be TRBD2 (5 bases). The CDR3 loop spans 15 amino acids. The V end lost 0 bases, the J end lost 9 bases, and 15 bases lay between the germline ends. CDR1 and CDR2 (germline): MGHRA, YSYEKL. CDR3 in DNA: TGCGCCAGCAGCCAAGATCGGCACGGGGTTAGCATTCAGTACTTC. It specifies CASSQDRHGVSIQYF.

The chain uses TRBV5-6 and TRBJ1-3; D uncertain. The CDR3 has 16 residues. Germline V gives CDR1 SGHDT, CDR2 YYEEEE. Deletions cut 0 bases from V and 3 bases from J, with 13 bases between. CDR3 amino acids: CASSLDAGLVGNTIYF. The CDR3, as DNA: TGTGCCAGCAGCTTGGATGCGGGCTTGGTTGGAAACACCATATATTTT.

CDR3 in DNA: TGTGCCACCAGCAGAGCCCGAGCGGGGGCCTACACAGATACGCAGTATTTT. This sequence encodes CATSRARAGAYTDTQYF. This chain uses TRBV15 with TRBJ2-3; 8 bases agree with TRBD2. This CDR3 has 17 residues. V shed 1 base and J 2 bases; nucleotides not matched to a gene: 8. From germline, CDR1 is LNHNV and CDR2 YYDKDF (reference sequence).

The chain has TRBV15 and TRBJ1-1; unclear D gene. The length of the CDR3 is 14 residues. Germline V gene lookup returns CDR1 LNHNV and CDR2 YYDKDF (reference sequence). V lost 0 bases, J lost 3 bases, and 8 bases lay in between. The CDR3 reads CATSRDRGYTEAFF. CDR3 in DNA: TGTGCCACCAGCAGAGATCGGGGATACACTGAAGCTTTCTTT.

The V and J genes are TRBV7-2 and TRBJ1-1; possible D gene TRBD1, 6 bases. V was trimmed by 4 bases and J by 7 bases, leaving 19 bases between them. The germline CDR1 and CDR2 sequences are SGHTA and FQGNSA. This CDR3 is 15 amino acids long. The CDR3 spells CASSSVGGAGLEAFF. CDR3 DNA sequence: TGTGCCAGCAGCTCCGTCGGGGGGGCGGGCCTTGAAGCTTTCTTT.

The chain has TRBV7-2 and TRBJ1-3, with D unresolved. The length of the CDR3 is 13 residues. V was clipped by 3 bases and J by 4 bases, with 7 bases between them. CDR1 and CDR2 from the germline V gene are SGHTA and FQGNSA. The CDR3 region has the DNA TGTGCCAGCAGCTTGGAACAGGGAAACACCATATATTTT. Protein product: CASSLEQGNTIYF.

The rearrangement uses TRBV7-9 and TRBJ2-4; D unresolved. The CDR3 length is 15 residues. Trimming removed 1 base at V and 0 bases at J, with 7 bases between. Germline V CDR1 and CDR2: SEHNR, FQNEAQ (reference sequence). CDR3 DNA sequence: TGTGCCAGCAGCTTAGTGGCAGAAGCCAAAAACATTCAGTACTTC. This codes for CASSLVAEAKNIQYF.

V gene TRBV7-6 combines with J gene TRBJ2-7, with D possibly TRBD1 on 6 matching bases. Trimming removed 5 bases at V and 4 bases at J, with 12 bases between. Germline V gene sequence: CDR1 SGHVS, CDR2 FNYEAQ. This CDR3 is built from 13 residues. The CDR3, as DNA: TGTGCCAGCAGCCCCGGAGACAGGTACGAGCAGTACTTC. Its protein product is CASSPGDRYEQYF.

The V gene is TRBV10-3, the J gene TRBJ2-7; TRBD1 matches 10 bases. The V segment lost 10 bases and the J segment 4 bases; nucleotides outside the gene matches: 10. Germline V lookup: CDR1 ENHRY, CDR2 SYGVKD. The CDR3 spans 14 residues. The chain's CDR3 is CATRSGTGAYEQYF. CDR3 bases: TGTGCCACCAGGTCCGGGACAGGGGCTTACGAGCAGTACTTC.

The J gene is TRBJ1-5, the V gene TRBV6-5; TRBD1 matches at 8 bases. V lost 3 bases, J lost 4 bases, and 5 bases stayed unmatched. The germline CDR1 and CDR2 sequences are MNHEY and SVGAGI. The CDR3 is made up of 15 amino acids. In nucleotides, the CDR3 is TGTGCCAGCAGTTATGACAGGGGCGTAAATCAGCCCCAGCATTTT. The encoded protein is CASSYDRGVNQPQHF.

CDR3: CASSRTQVEKLFF. Written as DNA, the CDR3 is TGTGCCAGCAGCCGCACACAGGTTGAAAAACTGTTTTTT. This chain joins TRBV14 and TRBJ1-4; TRBD1 might be the D (5 bases). The germline V gene encodes CDR1 SGHDN and CDR2 FVKESK. V lost 4 bases, J lost 7 bases, and 10 bases lay in between. This CDR3 is 13 amino acids long.

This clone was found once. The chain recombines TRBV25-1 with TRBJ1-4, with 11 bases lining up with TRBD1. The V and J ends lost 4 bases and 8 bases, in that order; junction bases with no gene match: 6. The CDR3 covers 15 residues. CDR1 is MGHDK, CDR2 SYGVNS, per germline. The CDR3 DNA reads TGTGCCAGCAGTGCGGACAGGGGGCGCTGGGAAAAACTGTTTTTT. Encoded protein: CASSADRGRWEKLFF.

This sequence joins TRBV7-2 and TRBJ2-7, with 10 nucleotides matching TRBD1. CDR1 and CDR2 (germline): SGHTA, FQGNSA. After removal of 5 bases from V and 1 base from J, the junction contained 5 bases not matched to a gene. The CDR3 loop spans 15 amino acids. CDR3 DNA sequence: TGTGCCAGCAGCGACAGGGGGCTCATTTCCTACGAGCAGTACTTC. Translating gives CASSDRGLISYEQYF.

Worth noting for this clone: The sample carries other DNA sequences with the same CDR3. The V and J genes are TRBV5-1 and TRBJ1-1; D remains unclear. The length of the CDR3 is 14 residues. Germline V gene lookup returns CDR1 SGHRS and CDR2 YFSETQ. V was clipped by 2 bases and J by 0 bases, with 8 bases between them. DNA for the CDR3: TGCGCCAGCAGCTTAACGGGGATGAACACTGAAGCTTTCTTT. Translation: CASSLTGMNTEAFF. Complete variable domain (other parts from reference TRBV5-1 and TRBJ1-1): KAGVTQTPRYLIKTRGQQVTLSCSPISGHRSVSWYQQTPGQGLQFLFEYFSETQRNKGNFPGRFSGRQFSNSRSEMNVSTLELGDSALYLCASSLTGMNTEAFFGQGTRLTVV.

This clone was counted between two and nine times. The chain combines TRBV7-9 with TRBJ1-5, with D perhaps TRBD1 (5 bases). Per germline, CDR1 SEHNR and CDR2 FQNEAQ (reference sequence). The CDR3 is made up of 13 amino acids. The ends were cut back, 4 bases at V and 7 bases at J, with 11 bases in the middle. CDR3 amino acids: CASSSGLTQPQHF. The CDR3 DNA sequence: TGTGCCAGCAGCTCGGGACTGACCCAGCCCCAGCATTTT. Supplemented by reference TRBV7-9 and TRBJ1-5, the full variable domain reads DTGVSQNPRHKITKRGQNVTFRCDPISEHNRLYWYRQTLGQGPEFLTYFQNEAQLEKSRLLSDRFSAERPKGSFSTLEIQRTEQGDSAMYLCASSSGLTQPQHFGDGTRLSIL.

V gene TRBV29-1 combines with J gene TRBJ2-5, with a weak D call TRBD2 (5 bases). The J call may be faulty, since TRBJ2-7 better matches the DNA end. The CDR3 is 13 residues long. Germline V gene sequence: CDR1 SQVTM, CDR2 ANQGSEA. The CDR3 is CSVEDSDHYEQYF. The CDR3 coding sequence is TGCAGCGTTGAAGATAGCGACCACTACGAGCAGTACTTC.

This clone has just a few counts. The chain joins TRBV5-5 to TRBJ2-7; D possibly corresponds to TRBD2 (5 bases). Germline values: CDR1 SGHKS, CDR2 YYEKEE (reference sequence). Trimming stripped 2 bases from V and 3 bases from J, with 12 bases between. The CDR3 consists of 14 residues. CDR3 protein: CASSLKSGYYEQYF. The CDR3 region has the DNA TGTGCCAGCAGCTTAAAGAGCGGATACTACGAGCAGTACTTC.

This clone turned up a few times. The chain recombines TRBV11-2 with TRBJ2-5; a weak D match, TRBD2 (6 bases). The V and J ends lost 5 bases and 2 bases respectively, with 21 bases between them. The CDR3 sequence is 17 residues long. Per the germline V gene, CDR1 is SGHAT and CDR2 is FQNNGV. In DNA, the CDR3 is TGTGCCAGCAGCCGGAGTAACCAAGCGGGCGGACAAGAGACCCAGTACTTC. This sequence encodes CASSRSNQAGGQETQYF.

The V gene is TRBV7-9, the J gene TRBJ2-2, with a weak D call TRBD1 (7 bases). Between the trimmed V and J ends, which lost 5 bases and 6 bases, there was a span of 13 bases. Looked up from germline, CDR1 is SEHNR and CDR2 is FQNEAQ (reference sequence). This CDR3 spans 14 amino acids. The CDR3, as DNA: TGTGCCAGCAGCGGGCAGGGGGGCGCCGGGGAGCTGTTTTTT. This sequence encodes CASSGQGGAGELFF.

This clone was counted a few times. The CDR3 region is CASTLRGREDTIYF. The CDR3 nucleotides are TGTGCCAGCACCCTGCGGGGTCGCGAAGACACCATATATTTT. The V call is TRBV6-6, the J call TRBJ1-3; D is undetermined. Germline V gene lookup returns CDR1 MNHNY and CDR2 SVGAGI (reference sequence). V lost 7 bases to trimming and J lost 8 bases, with 18 bases between them. This CDR3 has 14 amino acids.

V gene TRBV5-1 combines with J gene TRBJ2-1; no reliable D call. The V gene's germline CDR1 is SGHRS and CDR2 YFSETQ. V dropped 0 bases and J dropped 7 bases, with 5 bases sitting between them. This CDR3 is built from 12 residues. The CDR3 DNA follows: TGCGCCAGCAGCTTGGAACTAAATGAGCAGTTCTTC. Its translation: CASSLELNEQFF. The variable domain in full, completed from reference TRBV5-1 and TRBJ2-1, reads KAGVTQTPRYLIKTRGQQVTLSCSPISGHRSVSWYQQTPGQGLQFLFEYFSETQRNKGNFPGRFSGRQFSNSRSEMNVSTLELGDSALYLCASSLELNEQFFGPGTRLTVL.

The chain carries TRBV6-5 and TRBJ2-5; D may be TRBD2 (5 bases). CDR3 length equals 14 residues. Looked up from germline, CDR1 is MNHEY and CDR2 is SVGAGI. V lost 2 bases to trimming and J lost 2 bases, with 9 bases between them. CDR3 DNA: TGTGCCAGCAGTTACGAAGGACTTCAAGAGACCCAGTACTTC. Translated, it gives CASSYEGLQETQYF.